This TCR beta chain is from a study of blood T cell repertoires in COVID-19. Turning to the study itself: Acute and convalescent COVID-19 specimens originated in the United States, Italy and Spain. T cells, B-cell-depleted T cells, or PBMCs provided the cDNA or gDNA that served as material.

By proportion, this clone is medium-sized. Additional DNA sequences in this sample encode the identical CDR3. Recovered status applied to Cohort 3 donors who had two consecutive negative PCRs. It also applied to those with clearance or with symptom resolution. In the original workflow: Reference gene primer amplification gave nucleated cell count estimates. This table comes from immunoSEQ multiplex PCR, and its TCRdb copy is limited to in-frame clones, with some not included. V and J calls plus clone size are reproduced from that table; the DNA served to infer D and trimming. The profile shows over 150,000 clones, around 85% of them singletons. CDR3 length: 15 amino acids. Trimming at V came to 2 bases and at J to 7 bases, leaving 0 bases not matched to a gene. Per germline, CDR1 MRHNA and CDR2 SNTAGT.

The genes are TRBV6-4 and TRBJ2-1, with TRBD2 matching over 15 bases. The specimen sequenced was PBMCs or T cells enriched from blood (not recorded which). This TCR derives from a man between 35 and 55 years old who had recovered from COVID-19. CDR3 loop: CASSDGTSGGNEQFF. The CDR3 nucleotides are TGTGCCAGCAGTGACGGGACTAGCGGGGGGAATGAGCAGTTCTTC.